This T cell receptor (beta chain) was documented in a study of blood T cell repertoires in COVID-19. There are 16 residues in the CDR3. Germline V lookup: CDR1 MGHRA, CDR2 YSYEKL. With V trimmed by 3 bases and J by 2 bases, 2 bases remained unmatched. Original analysis: Reference gene primer amplification gave estimated nucleated cell counts. Repertoires were generated with immunoSEQ multiplex PCR, while TCRdb's copy carries only in-frame clones and drops some. That table is the source of V, J and clone size, and D and trimming were worked out from the DNA. The sample lists over 150,000 clones; about nine tenths were seen once.

The receptor was derived from a woman in her thirties who had recovered from COVID-19. The J gene is TRBJ2-2, the V gene TRBV4-1, with 11 bases lining up with TRBD2. Sequencing input: PBMCs or T cells enriched from blood (not recorded which). In nucleotides, the CDR3 is TGCGCCAGCAGCCAGGGACTAGCGGACAACACCGGGGAGCTGTTTTTT. Its translation: CASSQGLADNTGELFF.